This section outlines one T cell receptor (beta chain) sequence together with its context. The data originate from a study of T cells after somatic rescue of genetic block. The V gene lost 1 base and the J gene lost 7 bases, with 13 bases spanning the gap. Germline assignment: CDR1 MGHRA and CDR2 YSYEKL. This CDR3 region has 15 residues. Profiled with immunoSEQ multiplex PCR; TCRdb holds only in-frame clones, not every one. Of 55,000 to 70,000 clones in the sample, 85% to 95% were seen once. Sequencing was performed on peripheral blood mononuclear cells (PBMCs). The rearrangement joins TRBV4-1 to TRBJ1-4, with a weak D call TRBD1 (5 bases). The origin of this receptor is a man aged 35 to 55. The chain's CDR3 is CASSQAHTGLEKLFF. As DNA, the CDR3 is TGCGCCAGCAGCCAAGCCCACACGGGACTTGAAAAACTGTTTTTT.